A single sample gave rise to the 27 T cell receptor beta chains below, sequenced in a study of blood T cell repertoires in COVID-19. Sequencing used immunoSEQ multiplex PCR; TCRdb keeps in-frame clones, though not all of them. The sample has roughly 180,000 clones; roughly 80% are singletons. Sequences were obtained from PBMCs or T cells enriched from blood (not recorded which). These receptors came from a man aged 45 to 65 who had recovered from COVID-19.

J is TRBJ2-1 and V is TRBV16, with D uncertain. This CDR3 has 15 residues. The germline CDR1 and CDR2 sequences are KGHSY and FQNENV. V was clipped by 0 bases and J by 1 base, with 7 bases between them. CDR3 sequence reads: CASSQSGLSYNEQFF. CDR3 in DNA: TGTGCCAGCAGCCAATCGGGCCTGTCCTACAATGAGCAGTTCTTC. The variable domain in full, with the rest retrieved from reference TRBV16 and TRBJ2-1, is GEEVAQTPKHLVRGEGQKAKLYCAPIKGHSYVFWYQQVLKNEFKFLISFQNENVFDETGMPKERFSAKCLPNSPCSLEIQATKLEDSAVYFCASSQSGLSYNEQFFGPGTRLTVL.

The chain combines TRBV7-6 with TRBJ1-3; D is possibly TRBD1 (5 bases). Germline V gene lookup returns CDR1 SGHVS and CDR2 FNYEAQ. The CDR3 spans 16 residues. Trimming removed 1 base at V and 2 bases at J, with 12 bases between. The CDR3 protein is CASSLVSTAAGNTIYF. The DNA for the CDR3 is TGTGCCAGCAGCTTAGTTTCGACAGCTGCTGGAAACACCATATATTTT.

This clone appeared once. The chain has TRBV19 and TRBJ1-5, with D maybe TRBD1 (5 bases). Germline V gene data show CDR1 as LNHDA and CDR2 as SQIVND (reference sequence). Trimming shortened V by 4 bases and J by 2 bases, and 9 bases separated the two germline ends. The CDR3 is 14 residues long. DNA of the CDR3: TGTGCCAGTAGTAGGGGCAGGGGCAATCAGCCCCAGCATTTT. Translating it yields CASSRGRGNQPQHF.

The CDR3 DNA is TGTGCCAGCAGCAAAACGGGGAGTAATCAGCCCCAGCATTTT. This translates into CASSKTGSNQPQHF. This chain uses TRBV6-5 with TRBJ1-5; D not resolved. V dropped 6 bases and J dropped 4 bases, with 13 bases sitting between them. The CDR3 totals 14 residues. Germline V gene lookup returns CDR1 MNHEY and CDR2 SVGAGI.

The chain has TRBV5-8 and TRBJ1-4, with 11 bases identical to TRBD1. This CDR3 has 16 residues. Germline CDR1 SGHTS, CDR2 YDEGEE. V trimming: 3 bases; J trimming: 7 bases; junction bases outside the gene matches: 8. CDR3 DNA sequence: TGTGCCAGCAGCTGGGGACAGGGGGGACTGAGTGAAAAACTGTTTTTT. It translates to CASSWGQGGLSEKLFF.

The sample holds one count of this clone. V gene TRBV5-1 combines with J gene TRBJ2-5; 7 nucleotides align to TRBD1. Germline V CDR1 and CDR2: SGHRS, YFSETQ. The CDR3 extends over 16 amino acids. Trimming at V came to 4 bases and at J to 4 bases, leaving 13 bases not matched to a gene. CDR3 bases: TGCGCCAGCAGCCCGAAATGGACAGGCCTCAGAGAGACCCAGTACTTC. As protein: CASSPKWTGLRETQYF.

This clone was counted a single time. The chain combines TRBV2 with TRBJ1-1, with 9 bases that match TRBD1. In germline, CDR1 is SNHLY, CDR2 FYNNEI. The ends lost 6 bases at V and 4 bases at J; junction bases unmatched: 9. The CDR3 has 15 residues. The CDR3 region has the DNA TGTGCCAGCAGAATGGACAGGGGATGGAGCACTGAAGCTTTCTTT. This encodes CASRMDRGWSTEAFF.

The chain recombines TRBV9 with TRBJ2-7; 9 bases match TRBD1. The germline CDR1 and CDR2 sequences are SGDLS and YYNGEE. Losses at the gene ends were 4 bases for V and 2 bases for J; bases not matched to a gene: 7. The CDR3 is 15 residues long. CDR3 sequence reads: CASSPHGDRAYEQYF. The CDR3 bases are TGTGCCAGCAGCCCCCACGGGGACAGGGCCTACGAGCAGTACTTC.

The chain couples TRBV4-1 to TRBJ2-5, with 7 bases aligning to TRBD2. With V trimmed by 6 bases and J by 4 bases, 14 bases remained unmatched. CDR3 length: 16 residues. Looked up from germline, CDR1 is MGHRA and CDR2 is YSYEKL. In DNA, the CDR3 is TGCGCCAGCAGGAGGGACCTAATGGGAGGGGCAGAGACCCAGTACTTC. Translation gives CASRRDLMGGAETQYF.

V gene TRBV7-2 combines with J gene TRBJ2-7; 9 positions match TRBD1. The J segment lost 3 bases and the V segment lost 3 bases, leaving 3 bases of the junction unmatched. The CDR3 loop spans 14 amino acids. The V gene's germline CDR1 is SGHTA and CDR2 FQGNSA. CDR3 residues: CASSFGTGSYEQYF. CDR3 nucleotide sequence: TGTGCCAGCAGCTTTGGGACAGGGAGCTACGAGCAGTACTTC. Drawing the rest from reference TRBV7-2 and TRBJ2-7, the complete variable domain is GAGVSQSPSNKVTEKGKDVELRCDPISGHTALYWYRQSLGQGLEFLIYFQGNSAPDKSGLPSDRFSAERTGGSVSTLTIQRTQQEDSAVYLCASSFGTGSYEQYFGPGTRLTVT.

J is TRBJ1-1 and V is TRBV28, with D possibly being TRBD1 (5 bases). V gave up 6 bases and J gave up 7 bases, with 12 bases separating them. CDR1 MDHEN and CDR2 SYDVKM come from the germline V gene. The CDR3 has 12 residues. For the CDR3, the DNA is TGTGCCAGCAGCGTAGGGGTTGTTGAAGCTTTCTTT. This codes for CASSVGVVEAFF.

This chain links TRBV2 with TRBJ2-3, with D tentatively TRBD2 (5 bases). The CDR3 runs 14 residues. Germline V gives CDR1 SNHLY, CDR2 FYNNEI. V shed 8 bases and J shed 4 bases, with 16 bases lying between them. The CDR3 sequence is CASESGEEADTQYF. CDR3 coding DNA: TGTGCCAGCGAAAGCGGAGAGGAGGCAGATACGCAGTATTTT.

The chain links TRBV7-9 to TRBJ2-7, with 12 bases that match TRBD2. CDR1 is SEHNR and CDR2 is FQNEAQ in the germline V gene (reference sequence). V was pared by 4 bases and J by 3 bases, with 7 bases of the junction left unmatched. The CDR3 extends over 16 amino acids. The CDR3 reads CASSSRLAGAFYEQYF. In nucleotides, the CDR3 is TGTGCCAGCAGCTCGAGACTAGCGGGAGCCTTCTACGAGCAGTACTTC.

The rearrangement joins TRBV2 to TRBJ2-2; 8 nucleotides match TRBD1. J was trimmed by 5 bases and V by 6 bases; bases with no gene match: 8. CDR1 and CDR2 from the germline V gene are SNHLY and FYNNEI. The CDR3 loop spans 15 amino acids. Here the CDR3 reads CASSPDRAYTGELFF. CDR3 nucleotide sequence: TGTGCCAGCAGCCCGGACAGGGCCTATACCGGGGAGCTGTTTTTT.

This chain uses TRBV18 with TRBJ2-3; tentative D call: TRBD1 (6 bases). Germline loops: CDR1 KGHSH, CDR2 LQKENI. The V end was cut by 6 bases, the J end by 2 bases, with 12 bases between. This CDR3 spans 14 amino acids. The CDR3 loop is CASSRQALTDTQYF. The CDR3 region has the DNA TGTGCCAGCTCGCGACAGGCCCTCACAGATACGCAGTATTTT.

This clone was observed a handful of times. The chain couples TRBV19 to TRBJ1-5; D is ambiguous. Per germline, CDR1 LNHDA and CDR2 SQIVND (reference sequence). V dropped 7 bases and J dropped 2 bases, with 6 bases sitting between them. The CDR3 length is 12 residues. CDR3 region: CASKSGNQPQHF. In DNA form, the CDR3 reads TGTGCCAGTAAGTCGGGCAATCAGCCCCAGCATTTT. Combining the CDR3 with reference TRBV19 and TRBJ1-5 gives the whole variable domain DGGITQSPKYLFRKEGQNVTLSCEQNLNHDAMYWYRQDPGQGLRLIYYSQIVNDFQKGDIAEGYSVSREKKESFPLTVTSAQKNPTAFYLCASKSGNQPQHFGDGTRLSIL.

V is TRBV2 and J is TRBJ2-2; possibly TRBD1 for D (5 bases). Germline assignment: CDR1 SNHLY and CDR2 FYNNEI. This CDR3 comprises 13 residues. Trimming left V 6 bases short and J 1 base short, with 6 bases between. In DNA, the CDR3 is TGTGCCAGCAGAACAGGGAACACCGGGGAGCTGTTTTTT. Translating gives CASRTGNTGELFF.

The chain uses TRBV3-1 (or the pseudogene TRBV3-2) and TRBJ1-3; D unclear. CDR3 length: 14 residues. V lost 0 bases and J 0 bases, leaving 3 bases between the germline ends. Germline values: CDR1 LGHDT, CDR2 YNNKEL (reference sequence). In nucleotides, the CDR3 is TGTGCCAGCAGCCAAGACCTCTCTGGAAACACCATATATTTT. This codes for CASSQDLSGNTIYF.

V gene TRBV6-5 combines with J gene TRBJ2-7; unclear D gene. Germline values: CDR1 MNHEY, CDR2 SVGAGI. V lost 2 bases and J lost 8, with 19 bases in between. This CDR3 region has 15 residues. The DNA for the CDR3 is TGTGCCAGCAGTTACCGCAGGATGCTGAGCAGCAAGCAGTACTTC. Translated, it gives CASSYRRMLSSKQYF.

This clone showed up just a few times. The V call is TRBV10-3, the J call TRBJ2-1; TRBD1 aligns across 9 bases. CDR3 length equals 15 residues. Germline values: CDR1 ENHRY, CDR2 SYGVKD. The trim removed 3 bases at V and 6 bases at J, leaving 6 bases unmatched. The CDR3 sequence: CAISDRRQGGNEQFF. CDR3 in DNA: TGTGCCATCAGTGATAGGAGACAGGGGGGCAATGAGCAGTTCTTC.

This chain links TRBV3-1 (or the pseudogene TRBV3-2) with TRBJ1-2, with D unclear. The germline V and J ends were trimmed by 1 base and 6 bases, with 6 bases remaining between them. The CDR3 is 12 residues long. Per germline, CDR1 LGHDT and CDR2 YNNKEL (reference sequence). CDR3 nucleotides: TGTGCCAGCAGCCAAGTGCGGAATGGCTACACCTTC. As protein: CASSQVRNGYTF.

The chain joins TRBV27 to TRBJ2-2, with D unclear. Trimming stripped 3 bases from V and 0 bases from J, with 8 bases between. The CDR3 is made up of 15 amino acids. Per the germline V gene, CDR1 is MNHEY and CDR2 is SMNVEV (reference sequence). The CDR3 reads CASSFLAANTGELFF. CDR3 bases: TGTGCCAGCAGTTTTTTGGCGGCGAACACCGGGGAGCTGTTTTTT.

The V call is TRBV28, the J call TRBJ2-7; tentative D call: TRBD1 (6 bases). CDR3 length: 15 amino acids. Trimming took 6 bases from V and 4 from J, leaving 19 bases between them. CDR1 and CDR2 (germline): MDHEN, SYDVKM. The CDR3 loop reads CASSPTGSREYEQYF. CDR3 sequence (DNA): TGTGCCAGCAGCCCCACAGGGTCTAGAGAGTACGAGCAGTACTTC.

The chain recombines TRBV3-1 (or the pseudogene TRBV3-2) with TRBJ2-3; D is undetermined. Germline V gene lookup returns CDR1 LGHDT and CDR2 YNNKEL (reference sequence). CDR3 length: 13 residues. The ends were cut back, 2 bases at V and 4 bases at J, with 7 bases in the middle. CDR3 sequence (DNA): TGTGCCAGCAGCCAAACAATCTCAGATACGCAGTATTTT. This encodes CASSQTISDTQYF.

The V gene is TRBV6-2 or TRBV6-3, the J gene TRBJ2-7; possible D gene TRBD2, 5 bases. The germline gives CDR1 MNHEY, CDR2 SVGEGT. The CDR3 contains 12 residues. The ends were cut back, 4 bases at V and 5 bases at J, with 9 bases in the middle. CDR3 sequence (DNA): TGTGCCAGCAGTTTAGCGCTGAACGAGCAGTACTTC. Protein product: CASSLALNEQYF.

This clone was picked up many times. This CDR3 is CASSSQQGRGEKLFF. The CDR3 DNA follows: TGTGCCAGTAGTTCCCAACAGGGTAGAGGTGAAAAACTGTTTTTT. This rearrangement joins TRBV19 to TRBJ1-4; D may be TRBD1 (6 bases). Germline V CDR1 and CDR2: LNHDA, SQIVND (reference sequence). This CDR3 comprises 15 residues. Trimming took off 5 bases at V and 7 bases at J, with 17 bases between the two ends.

The sample holds one count of this clone. The rearrangement links TRBV18 to TRBJ2-7; a weak D match, TRBD2 (7 bases). The CDR3 spans 15 residues. Germline CDR1 is KGHSH and CDR2 is LQKENI. Trimming removed 6 bases at V and 3 bases at J, with 18 bases between. CDR3 DNA sequence: TGTGCCAGCTCCTCAACGGGGGGCAGGGGCTACGAGCAGTACTTC. Protein: CASSSTGGRGYEQYF.